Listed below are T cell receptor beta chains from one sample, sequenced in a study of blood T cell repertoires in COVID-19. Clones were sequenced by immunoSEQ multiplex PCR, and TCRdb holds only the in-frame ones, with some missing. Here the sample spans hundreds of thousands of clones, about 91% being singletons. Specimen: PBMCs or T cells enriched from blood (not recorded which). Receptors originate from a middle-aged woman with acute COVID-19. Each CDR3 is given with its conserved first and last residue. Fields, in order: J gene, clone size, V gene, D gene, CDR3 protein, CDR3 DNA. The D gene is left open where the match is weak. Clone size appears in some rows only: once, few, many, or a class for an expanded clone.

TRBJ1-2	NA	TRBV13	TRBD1	CASSLEADRGTGGYGYTF	TGTGCCAGCAGCTTAGAGGCGGATCGGGGGACAGGGGGCTATGGCTACACCTTC
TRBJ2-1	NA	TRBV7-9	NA	CASSLSRLSYNEQFF	TGTGCCAGCAGCTTATCGCGCCTCTCCTACAATGAGCAGTTCTTC
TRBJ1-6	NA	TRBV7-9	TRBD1	CASSLDSGQKSPLHF	TGTGCCAGCAGCTTAGATTCGGGACAGAAATCACCCCTCCACTTT
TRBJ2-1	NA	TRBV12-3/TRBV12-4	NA	CASTEYSYNEQFF	TGTGCCAGCACAGAATACTCCTACAATGAGCAGTTCTTC
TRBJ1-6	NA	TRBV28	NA	CASSGHPNSPLHF	TGTGCCAGCAGTGGACACCCAAATTCACCCCTCCACTTT
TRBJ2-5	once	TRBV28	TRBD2	CASSPGGIAGRGTQYF	TGTGCCAGCAGCCCGGGGGGAATAGCGGGACGGGGGACCCAGTACTTC
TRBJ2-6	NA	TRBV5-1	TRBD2	CASSYSSGRSLLGANVLTF	TGCGCCAGCAGCTATTCTAGCGGGAGGTCCCTTCTCGGGGCCAACGTCCTGACTTTC
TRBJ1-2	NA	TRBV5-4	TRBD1	CASSLPGQNYGYTF	TGTGCCAGCAGCTTGCCGGGACAGAACTATGGCTACACCTTC
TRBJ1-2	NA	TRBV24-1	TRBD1	CATSDEKTGGPPYGYTF	TGTGCCACCAGTGACGAAAAGACAGGGGGCCCCCCCTATGGCTACACCTTC
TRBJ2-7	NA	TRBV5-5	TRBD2	CASSGVAGGVYEQYF	TGTGCCAGCAGCGGTGTAGCGGGAGGAGTCTACGAGCAGTACTTC
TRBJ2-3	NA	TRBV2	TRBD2	CASSSRLASTDTQYF	TGTGCCAGCAGTTCCCGACTAGCCAGCACAGATACGCAGTATTTT